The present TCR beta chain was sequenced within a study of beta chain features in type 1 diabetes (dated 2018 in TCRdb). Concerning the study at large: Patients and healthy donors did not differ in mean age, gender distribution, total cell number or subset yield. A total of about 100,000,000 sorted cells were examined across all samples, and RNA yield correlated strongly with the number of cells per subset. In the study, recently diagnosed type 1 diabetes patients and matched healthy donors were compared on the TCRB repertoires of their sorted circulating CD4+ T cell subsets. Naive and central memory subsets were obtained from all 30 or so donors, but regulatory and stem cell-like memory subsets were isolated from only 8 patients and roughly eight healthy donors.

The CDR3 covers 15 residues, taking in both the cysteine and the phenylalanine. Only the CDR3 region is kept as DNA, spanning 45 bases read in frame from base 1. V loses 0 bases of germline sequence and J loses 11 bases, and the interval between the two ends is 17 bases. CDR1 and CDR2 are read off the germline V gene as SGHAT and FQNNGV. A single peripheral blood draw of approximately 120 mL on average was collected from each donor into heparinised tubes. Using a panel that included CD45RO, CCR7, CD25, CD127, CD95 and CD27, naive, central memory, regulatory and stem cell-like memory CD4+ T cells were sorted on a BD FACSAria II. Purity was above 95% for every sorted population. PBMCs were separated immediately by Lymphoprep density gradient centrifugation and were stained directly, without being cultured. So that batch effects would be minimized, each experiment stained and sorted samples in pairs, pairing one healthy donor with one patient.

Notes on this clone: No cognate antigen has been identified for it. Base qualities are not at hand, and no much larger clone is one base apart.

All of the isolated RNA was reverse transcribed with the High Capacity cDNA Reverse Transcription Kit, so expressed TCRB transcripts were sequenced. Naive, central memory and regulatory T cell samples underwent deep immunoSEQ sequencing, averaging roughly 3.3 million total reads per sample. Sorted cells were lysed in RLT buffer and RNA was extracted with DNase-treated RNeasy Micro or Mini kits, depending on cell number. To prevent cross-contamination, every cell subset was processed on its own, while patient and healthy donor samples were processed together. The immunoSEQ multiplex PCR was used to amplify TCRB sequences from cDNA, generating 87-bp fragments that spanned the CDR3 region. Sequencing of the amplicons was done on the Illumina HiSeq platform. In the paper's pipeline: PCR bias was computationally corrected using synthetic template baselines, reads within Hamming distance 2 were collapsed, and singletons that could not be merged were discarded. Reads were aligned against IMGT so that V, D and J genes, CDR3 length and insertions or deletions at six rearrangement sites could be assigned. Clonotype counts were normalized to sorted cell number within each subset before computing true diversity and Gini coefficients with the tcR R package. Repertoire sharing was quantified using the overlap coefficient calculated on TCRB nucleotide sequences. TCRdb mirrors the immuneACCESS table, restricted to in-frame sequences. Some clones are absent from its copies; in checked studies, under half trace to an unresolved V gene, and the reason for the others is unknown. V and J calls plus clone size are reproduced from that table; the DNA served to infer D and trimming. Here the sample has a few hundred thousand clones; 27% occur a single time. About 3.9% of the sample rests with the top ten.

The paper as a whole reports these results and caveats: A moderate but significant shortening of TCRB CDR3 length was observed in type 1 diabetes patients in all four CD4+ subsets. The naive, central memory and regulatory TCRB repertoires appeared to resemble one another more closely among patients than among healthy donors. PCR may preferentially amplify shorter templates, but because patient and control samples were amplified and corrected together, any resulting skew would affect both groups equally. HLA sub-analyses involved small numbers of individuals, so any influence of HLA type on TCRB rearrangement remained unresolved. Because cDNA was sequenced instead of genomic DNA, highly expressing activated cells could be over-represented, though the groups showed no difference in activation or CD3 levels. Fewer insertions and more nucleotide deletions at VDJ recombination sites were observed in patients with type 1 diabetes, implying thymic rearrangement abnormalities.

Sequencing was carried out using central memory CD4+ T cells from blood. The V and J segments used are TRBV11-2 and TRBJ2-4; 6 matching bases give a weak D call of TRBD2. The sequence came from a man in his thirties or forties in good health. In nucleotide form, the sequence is TGTGCCAGCAGCTTAGACGGGGCGGGGTTCACTGTTCAGTACTTC. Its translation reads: CASSLDGAGFTVQYF.